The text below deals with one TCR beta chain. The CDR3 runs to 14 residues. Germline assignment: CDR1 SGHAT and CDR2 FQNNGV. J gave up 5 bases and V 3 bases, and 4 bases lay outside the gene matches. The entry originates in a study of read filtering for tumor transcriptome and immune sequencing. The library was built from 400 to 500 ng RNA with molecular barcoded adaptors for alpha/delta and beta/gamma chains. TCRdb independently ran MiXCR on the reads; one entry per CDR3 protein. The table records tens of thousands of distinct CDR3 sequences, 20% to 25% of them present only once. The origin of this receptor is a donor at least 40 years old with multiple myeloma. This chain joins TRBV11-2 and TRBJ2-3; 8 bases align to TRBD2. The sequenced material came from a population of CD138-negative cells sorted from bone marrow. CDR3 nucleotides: TGTGCCAGCAGCTTCGGACTAGCTAAAGATACGCAGTATTTT. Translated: CASSFGLAKDTQYF.